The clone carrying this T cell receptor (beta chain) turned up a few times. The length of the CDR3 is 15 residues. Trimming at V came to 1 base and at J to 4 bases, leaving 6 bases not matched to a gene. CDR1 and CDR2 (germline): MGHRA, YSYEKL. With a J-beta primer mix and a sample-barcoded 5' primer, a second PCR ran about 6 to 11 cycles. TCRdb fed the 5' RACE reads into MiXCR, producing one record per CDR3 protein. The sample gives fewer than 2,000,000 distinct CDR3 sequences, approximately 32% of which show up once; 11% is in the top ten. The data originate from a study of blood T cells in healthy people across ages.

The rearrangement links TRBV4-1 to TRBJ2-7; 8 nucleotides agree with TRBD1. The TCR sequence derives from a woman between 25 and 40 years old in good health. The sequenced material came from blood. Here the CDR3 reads CASSQGPDRVYEQYF. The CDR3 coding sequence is TGCGCCAGCAGCCAAGGCCCGGACAGGGTATACGAGCAGTACTTC.